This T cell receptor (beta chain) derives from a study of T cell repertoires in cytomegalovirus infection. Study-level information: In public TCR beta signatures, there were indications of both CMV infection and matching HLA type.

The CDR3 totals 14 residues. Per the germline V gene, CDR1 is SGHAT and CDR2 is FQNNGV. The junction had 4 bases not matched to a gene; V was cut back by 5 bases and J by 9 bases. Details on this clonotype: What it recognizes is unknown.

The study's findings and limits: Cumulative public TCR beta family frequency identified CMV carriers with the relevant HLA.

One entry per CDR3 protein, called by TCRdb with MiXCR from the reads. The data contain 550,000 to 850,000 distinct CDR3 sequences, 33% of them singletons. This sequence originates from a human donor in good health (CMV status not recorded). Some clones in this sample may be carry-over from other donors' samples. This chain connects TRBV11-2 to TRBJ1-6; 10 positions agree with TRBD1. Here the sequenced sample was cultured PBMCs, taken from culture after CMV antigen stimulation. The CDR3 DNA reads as TGTGCCAGCAGCGTGACAGGGGGCGGTTCACCCCTCCACTTT. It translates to CASSVTGGGSPLHF.